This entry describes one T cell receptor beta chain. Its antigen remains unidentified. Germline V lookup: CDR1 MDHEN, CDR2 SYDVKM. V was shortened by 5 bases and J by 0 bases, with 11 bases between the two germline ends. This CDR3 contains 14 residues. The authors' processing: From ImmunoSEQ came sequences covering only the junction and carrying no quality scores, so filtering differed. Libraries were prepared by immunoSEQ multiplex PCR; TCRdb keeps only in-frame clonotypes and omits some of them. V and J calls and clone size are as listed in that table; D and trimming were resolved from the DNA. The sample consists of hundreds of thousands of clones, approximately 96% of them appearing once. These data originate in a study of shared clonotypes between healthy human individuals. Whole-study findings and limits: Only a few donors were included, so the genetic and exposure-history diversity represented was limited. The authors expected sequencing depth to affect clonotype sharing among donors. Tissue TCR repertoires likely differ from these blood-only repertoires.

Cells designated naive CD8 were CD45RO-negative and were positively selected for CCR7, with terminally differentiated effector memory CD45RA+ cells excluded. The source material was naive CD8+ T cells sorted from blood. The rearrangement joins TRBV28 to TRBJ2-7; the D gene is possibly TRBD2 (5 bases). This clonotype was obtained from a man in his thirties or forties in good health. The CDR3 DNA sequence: TGTGCCAGCAGTCGGGGAGCGGCCTCCTACGAGCAGTACTTC. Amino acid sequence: CASSRGAASYEQYF.